This T cell receptor beta chain originates from a study of blood T cell repertoires in COVID-19. Overall study context: The United States, Italy and Spain were the sources of the acute and convalescent COVID-19 samples.

The method was immunoSEQ multiplex PCR; TCRdb's version includes in-frame clones alone and lacks a portion of them. Of about 250,000 clones listed, 65% to 85% are singletons. Germline loops: CDR1 SGHTA, CDR2 FQGNSA. The CDR3 runs 15 residues. The V segment lost 10 bases and the J segment 5 bases; nucleotides outside the gene matches: 11. This receptor was identified in a man aged 40-55 years with active or convalescent COVID-19. Sequenced input: peripheral blood. The chain uses TRBV7-2 and TRBJ2-2; 9 bases are a match to TRBD2. As DNA, the CDR3 is TGTGCCATCACACGCCGCGGGGGGGCGACCGGGGAGCTGTTTTTT. Amino acids: CAITRRGGATGELFF.